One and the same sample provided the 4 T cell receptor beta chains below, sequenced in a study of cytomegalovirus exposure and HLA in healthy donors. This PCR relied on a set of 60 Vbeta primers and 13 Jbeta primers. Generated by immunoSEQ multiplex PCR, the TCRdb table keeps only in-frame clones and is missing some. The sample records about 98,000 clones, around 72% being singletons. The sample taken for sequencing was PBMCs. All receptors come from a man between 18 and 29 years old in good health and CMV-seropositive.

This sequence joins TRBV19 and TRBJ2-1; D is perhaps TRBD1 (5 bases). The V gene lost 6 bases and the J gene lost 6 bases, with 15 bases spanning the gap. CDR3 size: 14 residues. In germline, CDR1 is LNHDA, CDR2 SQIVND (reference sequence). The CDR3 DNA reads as TGTGCCAGTAGCACCCGGACACTGATCAATGAGCAGTTCTTC. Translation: CASSTRTLINEQFF.

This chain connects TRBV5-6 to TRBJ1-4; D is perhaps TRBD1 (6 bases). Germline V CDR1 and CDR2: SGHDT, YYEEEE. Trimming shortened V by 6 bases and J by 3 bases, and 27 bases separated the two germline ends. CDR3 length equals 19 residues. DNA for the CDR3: TGTGCCAGCACCCTTTGGGGGCAGAGAAGCCGACCGGCTAATGAAAAACTGTTTTTT. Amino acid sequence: CASTLWGQRSRPANEKLFF.

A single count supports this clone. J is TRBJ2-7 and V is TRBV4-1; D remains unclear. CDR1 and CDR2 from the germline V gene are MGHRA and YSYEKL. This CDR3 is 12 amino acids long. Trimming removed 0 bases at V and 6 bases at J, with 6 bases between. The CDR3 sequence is CASSQDIGEQYF. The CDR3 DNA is TGCGCCAGCAGCCAAGATATCGGCGAGCAGTACTTC.

Here the CDR3 DNA reads TGTGCCAGTAGTGTAGGTCTGGCGGCCAACGTCCTGACTTTC. It encodes CASSVGLAANVLTF. The chain uses TRBV19 and TRBJ2-6; no definite D call. V lost 5 bases and J 6 bases, leaving 11 bases between the germline ends. The CDR3 sequence is 14 residues long. CDR1 and CDR2 from the germline V gene are LNHDA and SQIVND (reference sequence).